What follows are 22 T cell receptor beta chains derived from one specimen sequenced in a study of blood T cell repertoires in COVID-19. Generated by immunoSEQ multiplex PCR, the TCRdb table keeps only in-frame clones and is missing some. The table records a few hundred thousand clones, roughly 90% of them present only once. The specimen sequenced was peripheral blood. These receptors came from a woman in her twenties or thirties with COVID-19, enrolled during active disease.

V and J are TRBV7-9 and TRBJ1-2; maybe TRBD1 (5 bases). V lost 5 bases, J lost 2 bases, and 18 bases lay in between. Germline lookup yields CDR1 SEHNR and CDR2 FQNEAQ (reference sequence). The CDR3 has 16 residues. The CDR3 DNA sequence: TGTGCCAGCAGCCCAGGAGGGGCAGGGCGGAACTATGGCTACACCTTC. Its translation: CASSPGGAGRNYGYTF.

The chain joins TRBV19 to TRBJ1-5, with TRBD1 identical over 7 bases. The CDR3 has 15 amino acids. Germline values: CDR1 LNHDA, CDR2 SQIVND (reference sequence). V shed 6 bases, J shed 1 base, and the junction held 6 bases outside the gene matches. CDR3 sequence (DNA): TGTGCCAGTAGGAGAGGGGGCAGGAGCAATCAGCCCCAGCATTTT. Translation: CASRRGGRSNQPQHF.

J is TRBJ2-5 and V is TRBV7-9; 9 bases fit TRBD1. Germline V CDR1 and CDR2: SEHNR, FQNEAQ (reference sequence). V dropped 3 bases and J dropped 5; count of bases not matched to a gene: 7. The CDR3 has 15 residues. The CDR3 loop is CASSFTQGARETQYF. The CDR3, as DNA: TGTGCCAGCAGCTTTACACAGGGGGCGAGGGAGACCCAGTACTTC.

J is TRBJ2-5 and V is TRBV7-2; weak D call: TRBD1 (6 bases). The germline CDR1 and CDR2 sequences are SGHTA and FQGNSA. V gave up 4 bases and J gave up 3 bases, with 15 bases separating them. The CDR3 has 15 amino acids. CDR3 coding DNA: TGTGCCAGCAGCTGGGGCTTACAGGGAGAAGAGACCCAGTACTTC. Translated, it gives CASSWGLQGEETQYF.

This sequence joins TRBV18 and TRBJ1-5; TRBD1 is a possible D gene (6 bases). Trimming removed 3 bases at V and 3 bases at J, with 12 bases between. Germline V CDR1 and CDR2: KGHSH, LQKENI. The CDR3 contains 15 residues. The DNA for the CDR3 is TGTGCCAGCTCACCTACGGGGGGCCTCAATCAGCCCCAGCATTTT. It translates to CASSPTGGLNQPQHF.

The rearrangement links TRBV18 to TRBJ1-5; 8 bases match TRBD1. CDR1 is KGHSH and CDR2 is LQKENI in the germline V gene. Trimming removed 5 bases from V and 0 bases from J; junction bases left unmatched: 6. CDR3 length: 16 residues. The CDR3 region is CASSGTGTNSNQPQHF. In DNA, the CDR3 is TGTGCCAGCTCAGGGACAGGAACTAATAGCAATCAGCCCCAGCATTTT.

This chain links TRBV7-9 with TRBJ2-3; 12 positions match TRBD2. Looked up from germline, CDR1 is SEHNR and CDR2 is FQNEAQ (reference sequence). The CDR3 consists of 16 residues. Unmatched junction bases numbered 7, after V lost 5 bases and J lost 4 bases. This CDR3 reads CASSTQTSGGADTQYF. The CDR3 DNA reads TGTGCCAGCAGCACCCAGACTAGCGGGGGAGCAGATACGCAGTATTTT. The full variable domain, rest sourced from reference TRBV7-9 and TRBJ2-3, is DTGVSQNPRHKITKRGQNVTFRCDPISEHNRLYWYRQTLGQGPEFLTYFQNEAQLEKSRLLSDRFSAERPKGSFSTLEIQRTEQGDSAMYLCASSTQTSGGADTQYFGPGTRLTVL.

The chain combines TRBV5-4 with TRBJ2-7; a weak D match, TRBD1 (5 bases). Trimming took 2 bases from V and 2 from J, leaving 11 bases between them. Germline CDR1 reads SGHNT; CDR2 reads YYREEE (reference sequence). The CDR3 covers 14 residues. The CDR3: CASSFQDRPYEQYF. The DNA for the CDR3 is TGTGCCAGCAGCTTCCAAGACAGACCCTACGAGCAGTACTTC.

The rearrangement uses TRBV19 and TRBJ2-5; 10 nucleotides line up with TRBD2. Germline V CDR1 and CDR2: LNHDA, SQIVND (reference sequence). The V gene end was trimmed by 9 bases and the J gene end by 4 bases; junction bases not matched to a gene: 32. The CDR3 length is 22 residues. CDR3 protein: CASPGVAGGRIFVVSPIETQYF. The CDR3 coding sequence is TGTGCCAGCCCTGGAGTAGCGGGGGGCCGCATCTTCGTGGTGTCGCCGATAGAGACCCAGTACTTC.

This sequence joins TRBV6-5 and TRBJ2-7, with 8 bases lining up with TRBD2. V was clipped by 0 bases and J by 3 bases; unmatched bases: 7. The germline V gene encodes CDR1 MNHEY and CDR2 SVGAGI. The CDR3 is made up of 16 amino acids. The CDR3 DNA reads as TGTGCCAGCAGTTACTCGAGTGGACTAGCAAACTACGAGCAGTACTTC. Translated: CASSYSSGLANYEQYF.

This clone has ten or more counts. The chain carries TRBV5-1 and TRBJ1-3; D gene unclear. Germline V gene data show CDR1 as SGHRS and CDR2 as YFSETQ. Trimming stripped 1 base from V and 2 bases from J, with 13 bases between. The CDR3 contains 16 residues. The CDR3 DNA reads TGCGCCAGCAGCTTGATGTCCAGTCCGACTGGAAACACCATATATTTT. Translated: CASSLMSSPTGNTIYF.

The rearrangement uses TRBV21-1 and TRBJ2-1; TRBD2 is the table's D call, not checked against the DNA. TRBV21-1 is a pseudogene segment. This CDR3 has 17 residues. The CDR3 nucleotides are TGTGCCAGCAGCAAAGTTATGCGGGGGGGCGTCTACAATGAGCAGTTCTTC. Its protein product is CASSKVMRGGVYNEQFF.

This chain connects TRBV13 to TRBJ1-6, with a possible D match to TRBD1 (6 bases). Looked up from germline, CDR1 is PRHDT and CDR2 is FYEKMQ (reference sequence). V lost 5 bases and J lost 0, with 11 bases in between. The CDR3 is made up of 16 amino acids. The CDR3 coding sequence is TGTGCCAGCAGCATAACAGGGAGCTCCTATAATTCACCCCTCCACTTT. This gives the protein CASSITGSSYNSPLHF.

In this sample, this clone turned up once. The chain recombines TRBV25-1 with TRBJ1-1, with 8 bases that match TRBD1. The CDR3 has 17 residues. CDR1 is MGHDK, CDR2 SYGVNS, per germline. Trimming removed 1 base from V and 4 bases from J; junction bases left unmatched: 11. CDR3 DNA: TGTGCCAGCAGTGAATCGGACGTCAGGGGGCAGGTCACTGAAGCTTTCTTT. It specifies CASSESDVRGQVTEAFF.

This chain uses TRBV2 with TRBJ1-4, with 7 bases fitting TRBD1. Trimming took 3 bases from V and 0 from J; bases not matched to a gene: 7. The CDR3 loop spans 17 amino acids. Germline lookup yields CDR1 SNHLY and CDR2 FYNNEI. For the CDR3, the DNA is TGTGCCAGCAGTGACGGGACAGTCCCATCAACTAATGAAAAACTGTTTTTT. Its translation is CASSDGTVPSTNEKLFF.

The V gene is TRBV27, the J gene TRBJ1-1; TRBD1 aligns across 7 bases. V was pared by 1 base and J by 1 base, with 3 bases of the junction left unmatched. The CDR3 totals 15 residues. The germline V gene encodes CDR1 MNHEY and CDR2 SMNVEV (reference sequence). The CDR3 nucleotides read TGTGCCAGCAGTTTATTGGGACAGTCGAACACTGAAGCTTTCTTT. This sequence encodes CASSLLGQSNTEAFF.

V usage is TRBV7-9 and J usage is TRBJ2-7, with TRBD1 identical over 9 bases. V lost 2 bases and J lost 1; bases outside the gene matches: 9. The CDR3 totals 17 residues. The germline V gene has CDR1 SEHNR and CDR2 FQNEAQ (reference sequence). CDR3 in amino acids: CASSLPRKQGASYEQYF. In DNA, the CDR3 is TGTGCCAGCAGCTTACCTAGAAAACAGGGGGCGTCCTACGAGCAGTACTTC.

The chain employs TRBV18 and TRBJ2-1, with 9 bases lining up with TRBD2. Trimming took 6 bases from V and 5 from J; bases not matched to a gene: 8. Germline V lookup: CDR1 KGHSH, CDR2 LQKENI. The CDR3 covers 15 residues. CDR3 residues: CASSPTSGDNNEQFF. The CDR3 nucleotides are TGTGCCAGCTCCCCGACTAGCGGAGATAACAATGAGCAGTTCTTC.

This chain links TRBV14 with TRBJ2-3; D not resolved. In germline, CDR1 is SGHDN, CDR2 FVKESK. This CDR3 has 15 amino acids. Trimming removed 2 bases at V and 3 bases at J, with 12 bases between. The CDR3 protein is CASSQSLENTDTQYF. CDR3 nucleotide sequence: TGTGCCAGCAGCCAAAGCCTAGAAAATACAGATACGCAGTATTTT.

The chain recombines TRBV5-1 with TRBJ2-2; TRBD1 aligns across 8 bases. The germline V gene encodes CDR1 SGHRS and CDR2 YFSETQ. Trimming at V came to 6 bases and at J to 6 bases, leaving 10 bases not matched to a gene. This CDR3 spans 15 amino acids. CDR3 in amino acids: CASTPDRAGAGELFF. CDR3 DNA sequence: TGCGCCAGCACCCCGGACAGGGCTGGGGCCGGGGAGCTGTTTTTT.

This chain links TRBV5-1 with TRBJ2-1, with D hard to call. The CDR3 is 15 amino acids. Looked up from germline, CDR1 is SGHRS and CDR2 is YFSETQ. Trimming removed 3 bases at V and 6 bases at J, with 16 bases between. CDR3 DNA sequence: TGCGCCAGCAGCTCCCGGTCGGCGGTCGGCAATGAGCAGTTCTTC. It codes for CASSSRSAVGNEQFF.

The chain is built from TRBV6-2 or TRBV6-3 and TRBJ1-5, with D uncertain. The germline V gene has CDR1 MNHEY and CDR2 SVGEGT. This CDR3 is 14 amino acids long. The V end was cut by 6 bases, the J end by 0 bases, with 9 bases between. The CDR3 is CASSGLHSNQPQHF. DNA of the CDR3: TGTGCCAGCAGCGGACTCCATAGCAATCAGCCCCAGCATTTT.